This T cell receptor beta chain was identified during a study of T cells after yellow fever vaccination. Study-wide points: Of the clonotypes, a small share occurred in both CD4 and CD8 compartments.

Concerning this clonotype: Its antigen is undetermined.

One entry per CDR3 protein results from TCRdb running MiXCR on the 5' RACE reads. Here the sample spans 450,000 to 550,000 distinct CDR3 sequences, less than 25% being singletons. The germline gives CDR1 LNHDA, CDR2 SQIVND (reference sequence). The CDR3 is 15 amino acids. V lost 2 bases to trimming and J lost 1 base; unmatched junction nucleotides: 3. Sequenced here: PBMCs, sampled about 21 days after the first yellow fever vaccination. The V call is TRBV19, the J call TRBJ1-2; TRBD1 aligns across 8 bases. This receptor was identified in a man in his late teens or twenties who received the YFV17D yellow fever vaccine. As DNA, the CDR3 is TGTGCCAGTAGTATAATTGGACAGGGTAACTATGGCTACACCTTC. This encodes CASSIIGQGNYGYTF.